Following are 31 T cell receptor beta chains from one sample sequenced in a study of cytomegalovirus exposure and HLA in healthy donors. Repertoires were generated with immunoSEQ multiplex PCR, while TCRdb's copy carries only in-frame clones and drops some. This sample has roughly 330,000 clones; roughly 87% occur once, and the top ten carry approximately 1.2%. Sequenced: PBMCs. These receptors were taken from a woman in her 30s in good health and CMV-seropositive.

The chain is built from TRBV9 and TRBJ2-1; possibly TRBD1 for D (6 bases). CDR1 is SGDLS, CDR2 YYNGEE, per germline. The germline V and J ends were trimmed by 2 bases and 0 bases, with 15 bases remaining between them. The CDR3 covers 17 residues. The DNA for the CDR3 is TGTGCCAGCAGCGTCGGTTACAGGGCGAGCTCCTACAATGAGCAGTTCTTC. Protein sequence: CASSVGYRASSYNEQFF.

The chain has TRBV5-6 and TRBJ2-3; D gene ambiguous. The CDR3 length is 12 residues. Per germline, CDR1 SGHDT and CDR2 YYEEEE. V was trimmed by 4 bases and J by 8 bases, leaving 11 bases between them. The CDR3 DNA follows: TGTGCCAGCAGCCCGACTCAGAGTACGCAGTATTTT. Protein product: CASSPTQSTQYF. Filled out from reference TRBV5-6 and TRBJ2-3, the complete variable domain reads DAGVTQSPTHLIKTRGQQVTLRCSPKSGHDTVSWYQQALGQGPQFIFQYYEEEERQRGNFPDRFSGHQFPNYSSELNVNALLLGDSALYLCASSPTQSTQYFGPGTRLTVL.

CDR3 DNA: TGCACCAGCAGCCAAGGACTAGCGGGGGGCCCCCCATCGGCCTACGAGCAGTACTTC. It yields the protein CTSSQGLAGGPPSAYEQYF. V is TRBV1 and J is TRBJ2-7; TRBD2, the D gene given by the table, was not confirmed from the DNA. TRBV1 is tagged as a pseudogene. The CDR3 totals 19 residues.

The genes are TRBV5-1 and TRBJ1-4; tentative D call: TRBD1 (5 bases). V was pared by 0 bases and J by 7 bases, with 19 bases between. Germline CDR1 SGHRS, CDR2 YFSETQ. This CDR3 contains 17 residues. The CDR3 protein is CASSLGRDRSFSEKLFF. In DNA, the CDR3 is TGCGCCAGCAGCTTGGGCAGGGACCGCTCTTTCTCTGAAAAACTGTTTTTT.

V and J are TRBV5-4 and TRBJ1-6, with unresolved D. The CDR3 loop spans 16 amino acids. CDR1 and CDR2 (germline): SGHNT, YYREEE (reference sequence). The ends were cut back, 0 bases at V and 6 bases at J, with 13 bases in the middle. The CDR3 nucleotides are TGTGCCAGCAGCTTGGAGTCGCGGGGTGGTAATTCACCCCTCCACTTT. Translation gives CASSLESRGGNSPLHF.

The CDR3 region has the DNA TGTGCCAGCAAGATGACCGGGACCGTGAACACTGAAGCTTTCTTT. This translates into CASKMTGTVNTEAFF. The rearrangement joins TRBV11-2 to TRBJ1-1, with D possibly being TRBD1 (5 bases). CDR3 length: 15 amino acids. Per germline, CDR1 SGHAT and CDR2 FQNNGV. V lost 7 bases and J 0 bases, leaving 15 bases between the germline ends.

The CDR3 bases are TGTGCCAGCAGGGACAGATTCTACGAGCAGTACTTC. Its translation: CASRDRFYEQYF. The chain carries TRBV28 and TRBJ2-7, with D possibly matching TRBD1 (6 bases). CDR3 length: 12 residues. In germline, CDR1 is MDHEN, CDR2 SYDVKM. The V end was cut by 6 bases, the J end by 3 bases, with 9 bases between.

The chain couples TRBV5-6 to TRBJ2-1, with TRBD2 matching over 9 bases. The CDR3 contains 16 residues. Germline V gives CDR1 SGHDT, CDR2 YYEEEE. The V and J ends lost 0 bases and 7 bases, in that order; junction bases with no gene match: 8. The CDR3 loop reads CASSLVGGGAENEQFF. CDR3 coding DNA: TGTGCCAGCAGCTTGGTAGGCGGGGGGGCCGAGAATGAGCAGTTCTTC.

J is TRBJ2-1 and V is TRBV9; no definite D call. The CDR3 runs to 15 residues. Germline CDR1 is SGDLS and CDR2 is YYNGEE. V lost 1 base and J lost 6, with 14 bases in between. CDR3 protein: CASSVLWGSGNEQFF. Here the CDR3 DNA reads TGTGCCAGCAGCGTACTGTGGGGATCGGGCAATGAGCAGTTCTTC.

This clone has just one count. J is TRBJ1-1 and V is TRBV29-1; possible D gene TRBD1, 6 bases. The V end lost 7 bases, the J end lost 11 bases, and 20 bases lay between the germline ends. Germline values: CDR1 SQVTM, CDR2 ANQGSEA. The CDR3 sequence is 12 residues long. As DNA, the CDR3 is TGCAGCGCTATAACGGGACATGGGAGGGCTTTCTTT. This gives the protein CSAITGHGRAFF. Looking up the rest from reference TRBV29-1 and TRBJ1-1 gives the full variable domain: SAVISQKPSRDICQRGTSLTIQCQVDSQVTMMFWYRQQPGQSLTLIATANQGSEATYESGFVIDKFPISRPNLTFSTLTVSNMSPEDSSIYLCSAITGHGRAFFGQGTRLTVV.

The rearrangement links TRBV11-1 to TRBJ1-5, with 7 nucleotides matching TRBD1. The CDR3 is made up of 15 amino acids. J lost 2 bases, V lost 5 bases, and 6 bases had no gene match. CDR1 is SGHAT, CDR2 FQDESV, per germline (reference sequence). The CDR3 region has the DNA TGTGCCAGCAGCCCCTCCGGGACAGGCAATCAGCCCCAGCATTTT. It translates to CASSPSGTGNQPQHF.

The CDR3 region has the DNA TGCGCCAGCAGCTTGGGGGCAGGGGTTGATTCCGGGGAGCTGTTTTTT. It yields the protein CASSLGAGVDSGELFF. The rearrangement links TRBV5-1 to TRBJ2-2; D possibly corresponds to TRBD1 (6 bases). The CDR3 runs 16 residues. The V end lost 0 bases, the J end lost 6 bases, and 15 bases lay between the germline ends. Germline lookup yields CDR1 SGHRS and CDR2 YFSETQ.

This chain links TRBV2 with TRBJ2-1; 9 bases align to TRBD1. The V segment lost 7 bases and the J segment 4 bases; nucleotides outside the gene matches: 14. Germline V lookup: CDR1 SNHLY, CDR2 FYNNEI. The CDR3 totals 17 residues. The CDR3 region has the DNA TGTGCCAGCAAGACCTCCCGGGACAGGGTACAATACAATGAGCAGTTCTTC. Translation: CASKTSRDRVQYNEQFF.

V usage is TRBV29-1 and J usage is TRBJ1-1, with D maybe TRBD1 (5 bases). V shed 0 bases and J shed 6 bases, with 17 bases lying between them. The CDR3 loop spans 15 amino acids. From germline, CDR1 is SQVTM and CDR2 ANQGSEA. CDR3 in amino acids: CSVEDEGRDSAEAFF. Written as DNA, the CDR3 is TGCAGCGTTGAAGATGAGGGCAGGGATTCGGCTGAAGCTTTCTTT.

The V and J genes are TRBV15 and TRBJ2-7; 10 bases map to TRBD1. Trimming cost V 2 bases and J 2 bases; bases outside gene matches: 6. Germline V gives CDR1 LNHNV, CDR2 YYDKDF (reference sequence). This CDR3 contains 16 residues. CDR3 nucleotide sequence: TGTGCCACCAGCAGAAAACCCGGGACAGGGGCCTACGAGCAGTACTTC. As protein: CATSRKPGTGAYEQYF.

V is TRBV4-3 and J is TRBJ2-7; 7 positions match TRBD2. Germline V gene sequence: CDR1 LGHNA, CDR2 YSLEER. CDR3 length: 15 residues. The V gene end was trimmed by 3 bases and the J gene end by 2 bases; junction bases not matched to a gene: 7. In DNA, the CDR3 is TGCGCCAGCAGCCAGATGTCCGGGGGGACCTACGAGCAGTACTTC. It encodes CASSQMSGGTYEQYF.

V gene TRBV19 combines with J gene TRBJ1-5; 10 positions match TRBD1. With V trimmed by 3 bases and J by 0 bases, 5 bases remained unmatched. This CDR3 comprises 17 residues. The germline gives CDR1 LNHDA, CDR2 SQIVND (reference sequence). In nucleotides, the CDR3 is TGTGCCAGTAGTATTCCGGGACAGGGGTATAGCAATCAGCCCCAGCATTTT. The encoded protein is CASSIPGQGYSNQPQHF.

CDR3 nucleotide sequence: TGTGCCAGCAGCTTAGGTGGGACCCAAGAGGGCTACACCTTC. Translated: CASSLGGTQEGYTF. The chain carries TRBV7-2 and TRBJ1-2; weak D call: TRBD1 (5 bases). This CDR3 spans 14 amino acids. V was shortened by 1 base and J by 8 bases, with 14 bases between the two germline ends. The germline V gene has CDR1 SGHTA and CDR2 FQGNSA. The full variable domain, completed using reference TRBV7-2 and TRBJ1-2, is GAGVSQSPSNKVTEKGKDVELRCDPISGHTALYWYRQSLGQGLEFLIYFQGNSAPDKSGLPSDRFSAERTGGSVSTLTIQRTQQEDSAVYLCASSLGGTQEGYTFGSGTRLTVV.

The CDR3 is CASSPSGTGPSYEQYF. In DNA form, the CDR3 reads TGTGCCAGCTCACCTTCCGGGACAGGGCCATCCTACGAGCAGTACTTC. This sequence joins TRBV18 and TRBJ2-7, with 9 nucleotides matching TRBD1. CDR1 is KGHSH, CDR2 LQKENI, per germline. Germline trimming cut 3 bases from V and 1 base from J; bases unmatched to any gene: 7. The CDR3 is 16 residues long.

This clone has a handful of counts. This chain links TRBV5-6 with TRBJ1-5; 8 bases match TRBD1. CDR3 length equals 16 residues. V lost 4 bases and J lost 0; bases outside the gene matches: 6. CDR1 and CDR2 from the germline V gene are SGHDT and YYEEEE. In DNA, the CDR3 is TGTGCCAGCAGCCAAGGACAGGGATATAGCAATCAGCCCCAGCATTTT. It specifies CASSQGQGYSNQPQHF. Supplemented by reference TRBV5-6 and TRBJ1-5, the full variable domain reads DAGVTQSPTHLIKTRGQQVTLRCSPKSGHDTVSWYQQALGQGPQFIFQYYEEEERQRGNFPDRFSGHQFPNYSSELNVNALLLGDSALYLCASSQGQGYSNQPQHFGDGTRLSIL.

The V gene is TRBV27, the J gene TRBJ1-1; tentative D call: TRBD1 (6 bases). Germline lookup yields CDR1 MNHEY and CDR2 SMNVEV (reference sequence). Trimming removed 1 base from V and 7 bases from J, with 7 bases in between. This CDR3 has 12 amino acids. The DNA for the CDR3 is TGTGCCAGCAGTTTATTAGGGGGTGAAGCTTTCTTT. It specifies CASSLLGGEAFF.

The gene calls are TRBV6-5 and TRBJ2-3; tentatively, D is TRBD1 or TRBD2 (5 bases each). Looked up from germline, CDR1 is MNHEY and CDR2 is SVGAGI. With 5 bases removed from V and 7 bases from J, the gap between germline ends came to 10 bases. The CDR3 extends over 12 amino acids. The CDR3 nucleotides are TGTGCCAGCAGTCGGGACCGCCATACGCAGTATTTT. As protein: CASSRDRHTQYF.

J is TRBJ1-2 and V is TRBV5-1; no definite D call. The CDR3 spans 17 residues. Trimming shortened V by 4 bases and J by 0 bases, and 19 bases separated the two germline ends. Germline lookup yields CDR1 SGHRS and CDR2 YFSETQ. The CDR3 DNA follows: TGCGCCAGCAGCCACCCGAGAGGGAGGGAACCTAACTATGGCTACACCTTC. Translating it yields CASSHPRGREPNYGYTF.

This clone was detected only once. V gene TRBV5-1 combines with J gene TRBJ2-7; D unresolved. Germline-derived CDR1 and CDR2 are SGHRS and YFSETQ. CDR3 length: 14 residues. V lost 4 bases and J lost 2, with 13 bases in between. The CDR3 reads CASSPPTVTYEQYF. The CDR3, as DNA: TGCGCCAGCAGCCCCCCCACGGTCACCTACGAGCAGTACTTC. The full variable domain, completed using reference TRBV5-1 and TRBJ2-7, is KAGVTQTPRYLIKTRGQQVTLSCSPISGHRSVSWYQQTPGQGLQFLFEYFSETQRNKGNFPGRFSGRQFSNSRSEMNVSTLELGDSALYLCASSPPTVTYEQYFGPGTRLTVT.

The chain combines TRBV27 with TRBJ2-7; TRBD2 might be the D (5 bases). The germline V gene has CDR1 MNHEY and CDR2 SMNVEV (reference sequence). Trimming stripped 5 bases from V and 3 bases from J, with 14 bases between. This CDR3 has 14 residues. CDR3 amino acids: CASSIGSAHYEQYF. The DNA for the CDR3 is TGTGCCAGCAGTATTGGTAGCGCCCACTACGAGCAGTACTTC.

The rearrangement joins TRBV7-9 to TRBJ2-7; 7 nucleotides align to TRBD1. The germline V gene has CDR1 SEHNR and CDR2 FQNEAQ (reference sequence). This CDR3 is built from 18 residues. V shed 5 bases, J shed 3 bases, and the junction held 19 bases outside the gene matches. DNA of the CDR3: TGTGCCAGCAGCCATTCCCGTAGAGACAGGGAAATTCGCTACGAGCAGTACTTC. It codes for CASSHSRRDREIRYEQYF.

The chain couples TRBV9 to TRBJ2-7, with 10 positions matching TRBD1. This CDR3 is built from 15 residues. The V gene's germline CDR1 is SGDLS and CDR2 YYNGEE. Trimming at V came to 3 bases and at J to 0 bases, leaving 3 bases not matched to a gene. The CDR3: CASSADRGSSYEQYF. DNA for the CDR3: TGTGCCAGCAGCGCGGACAGGGGGAGCTCCTACGAGCAGTACTTC.

The chain couples TRBV7-2 to TRBJ2-5, with 7 bases identical to TRBD2. Trimming at V came to 1 base and at J to 2 bases, leaving 4 bases not matched to a gene. CDR1 is SGHTA and CDR2 is FQGNSA in the germline V gene. CDR3 length equals 15 residues. The CDR3 bases are TGTGCCAGCAGCTTAGGGGGCGGGGGACAAGAGACCCAGTACTTC. Encoded protein: CASSLGGGGQETQYF.

The CDR3 sequence: CASGQGLYNEQFF. CDR3 coding DNA: TGTGCCAGCGGACAGGGGCTCTACAATGAGCAGTTCTTC. The genes are TRBV27 and TRBJ2-1; 9 positions match TRBD1. V gave up 8 bases and J gave up 3 bases; unmatched junction bases: 2. CDR3 size: 13 residues. Germline V gene data show CDR1 as MNHEY and CDR2 as SMNVEV (reference sequence).

This chain joins TRBV4-2 and TRBJ1-5; D is unresolved. The CDR3 loop spans 17 amino acids. Germline assignment: CDR1 LGHNA and CDR2 YNFKEQ. The V end lost 0 bases, the J end lost 2 bases, and 14 bases lay between the germline ends. The CDR3 is CASSQEASWGGNQPQHF. The CDR3 nucleotides are TGTGCCAGCAGCCAAGAAGCGTCGTGGGGAGGCAATCAGCCCCAGCATTTT.

The J gene is TRBJ2-3, the V gene TRBV5-4; TRBD2 matches at 12 bases. The V and J ends lost 1 base and 5 bases, in that order; junction bases with no gene match: 2. Germline V CDR1 and CDR2: SGHNT, YYREEE (reference sequence). The CDR3 sequence is 15 residues long. The CDR3 is CASSLTTSGGDTQYF. As DNA, the CDR3 is TGTGCCAGCAGCTTGACGACTAGCGGGGGAGATACGCAGTATTTT. Full variable domain (rest looked up from reference TRBV5-4 and TRBJ2-3): ETGVTQSPTHLIKTRGQQVTLRCSSQSGHNTVSWYQQALGQGPQFIFQYYREEENGRGNFPPRFSGLQFPNYSSELNVNALELDDSALYLCASSLTTSGGDTQYFGPGTRLTVL.